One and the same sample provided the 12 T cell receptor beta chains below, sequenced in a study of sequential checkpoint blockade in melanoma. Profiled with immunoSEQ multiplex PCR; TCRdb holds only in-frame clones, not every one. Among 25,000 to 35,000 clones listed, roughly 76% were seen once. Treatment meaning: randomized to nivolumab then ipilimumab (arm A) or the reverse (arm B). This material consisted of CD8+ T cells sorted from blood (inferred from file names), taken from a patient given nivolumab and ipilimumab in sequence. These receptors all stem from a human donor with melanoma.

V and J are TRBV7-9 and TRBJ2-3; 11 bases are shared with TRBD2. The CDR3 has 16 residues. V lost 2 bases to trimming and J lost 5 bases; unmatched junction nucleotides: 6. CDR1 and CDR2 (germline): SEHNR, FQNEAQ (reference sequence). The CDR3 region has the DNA TGTGCCAGCAGCTTATTAGCGGGAGGGCCAATAGATACGCAGTATTTT. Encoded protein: CASSLLAGGPIDTQYF.

CDR3 DNA: TGTGCCAGCAGCTTAAATAGCGGGGCACAAGAGACCCAGTACTTC. Translation gives CASSLNSGAQETQYF. The gene calls are TRBV7-3 and TRBJ2-5; 8 positions agree with TRBD2. Germline V gene data show CDR1 as SGHTA and CDR2 as FQGTGA. Trimming removed 1 base from V and 2 bases from J; junction bases left unmatched: 3. This CDR3 has 15 residues.

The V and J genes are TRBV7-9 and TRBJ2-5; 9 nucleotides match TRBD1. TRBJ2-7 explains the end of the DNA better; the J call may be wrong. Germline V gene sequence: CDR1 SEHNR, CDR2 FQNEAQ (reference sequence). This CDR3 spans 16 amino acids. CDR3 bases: TGTGCCAGCAGCCTGGGACAGGGCCTTCTCTCCTACGAGCAGTACTTC. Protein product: CASSLGQGLLSYEQYF.

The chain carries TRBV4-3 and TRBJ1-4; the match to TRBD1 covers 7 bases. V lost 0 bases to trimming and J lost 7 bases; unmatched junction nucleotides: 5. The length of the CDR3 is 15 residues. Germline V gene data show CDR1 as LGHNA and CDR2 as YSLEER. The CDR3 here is CASSQEEDRAEKLFF. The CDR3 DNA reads TGCGCCAGCAGCCAAGAAGAAGACAGGGCTGAAAAACTGTTTTTT.

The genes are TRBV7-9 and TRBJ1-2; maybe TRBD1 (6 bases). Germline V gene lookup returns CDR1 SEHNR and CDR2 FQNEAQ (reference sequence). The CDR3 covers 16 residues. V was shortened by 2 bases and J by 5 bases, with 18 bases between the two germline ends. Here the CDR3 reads CASSLQGQGFEYGYTF. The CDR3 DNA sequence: TGTGCCAGCAGCTTACAGGGGCAGGGGTTCGAATATGGCTACACCTTC.

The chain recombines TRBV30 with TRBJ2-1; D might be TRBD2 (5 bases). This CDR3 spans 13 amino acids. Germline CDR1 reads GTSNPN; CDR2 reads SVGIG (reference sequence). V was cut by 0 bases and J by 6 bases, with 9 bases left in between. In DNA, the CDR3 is TGTGCCTGGAGTGTAGGGAGACCCAATGAGCAGTTCTTC. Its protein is CAWSVGRPNEQFF.

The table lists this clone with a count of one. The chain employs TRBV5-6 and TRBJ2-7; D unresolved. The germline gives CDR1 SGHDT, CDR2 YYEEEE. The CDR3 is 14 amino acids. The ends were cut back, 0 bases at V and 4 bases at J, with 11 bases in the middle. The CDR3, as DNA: TGTGCCAGCAGCTTGGGCGGCCTTACTTACGAGCAGTACTTC. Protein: CASSLGGLTYEQYF.

DNA of the CDR3: TGTGCCAGCAGCTTTTCAGGGGATCCCCGCTATGGCTACACCTTC. It codes for CASSFSGDPRYGYTF. This chain uses TRBV7-9 with TRBJ1-2, with D perhaps TRBD1 (6 bases). The CDR3 runs 15 residues. Germline-derived CDR1 and CDR2 are SEHNR and FQNEAQ (reference sequence). Trimming shortened V by 3 bases and J by 4 bases, and 15 bases separated the two germline ends.

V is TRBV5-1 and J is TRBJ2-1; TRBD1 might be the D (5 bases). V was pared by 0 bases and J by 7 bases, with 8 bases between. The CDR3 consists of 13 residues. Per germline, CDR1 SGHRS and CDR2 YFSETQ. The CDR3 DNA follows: TGCGCCAGCAGCTTGGGCAGGGCAAATGAGCAGTTCTTC. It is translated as CASSLGRANEQFF.

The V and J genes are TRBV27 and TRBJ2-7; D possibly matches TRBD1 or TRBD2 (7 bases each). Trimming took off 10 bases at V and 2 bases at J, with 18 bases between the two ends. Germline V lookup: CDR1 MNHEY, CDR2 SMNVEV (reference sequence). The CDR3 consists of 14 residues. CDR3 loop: CAIRGGGVPYEQYF. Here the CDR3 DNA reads TGTGCCATCAGGGGGGGTGGGGTGCCCTACGAGCAGTACTTC.

The CDR3 sequence: CASSLGRGPEQYF. CDR3 nucleotide sequence: TGTGCCAGCAGCTTAGGAAGAGGTCCCGAGCAGTACTTC. The chain combines TRBV13 with TRBJ2-7; D gene uncertain. The CDR3 sequence is 13 residues long. Per germline, CDR1 PRHDT and CDR2 FYEKMQ (reference sequence). V lost 0 bases and J 6 bases, leaving 9 bases between the germline ends.

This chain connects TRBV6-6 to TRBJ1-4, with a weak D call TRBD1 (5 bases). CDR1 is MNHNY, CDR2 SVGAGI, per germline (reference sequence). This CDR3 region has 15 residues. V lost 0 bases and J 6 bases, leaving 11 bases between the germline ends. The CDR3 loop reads CASSYSGRAYEKLFF. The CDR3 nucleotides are TGTGCCAGCAGTTACTCCGGCAGGGCGTATGAAAAACTGTTTTTT.